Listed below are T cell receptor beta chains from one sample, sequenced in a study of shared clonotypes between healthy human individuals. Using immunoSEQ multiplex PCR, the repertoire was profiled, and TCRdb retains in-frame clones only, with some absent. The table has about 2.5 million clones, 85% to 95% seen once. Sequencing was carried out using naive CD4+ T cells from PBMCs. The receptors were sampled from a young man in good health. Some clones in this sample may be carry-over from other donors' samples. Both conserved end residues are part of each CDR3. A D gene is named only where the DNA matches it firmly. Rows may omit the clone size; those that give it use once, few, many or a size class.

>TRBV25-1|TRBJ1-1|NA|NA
TGTGCCAGTCCCTGGGGGGGTACTGAAGCTTTCTTT
CASPWGGTEAFF
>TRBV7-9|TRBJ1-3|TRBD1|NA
TGTGCCAGCAGCTTACAGGGGGTGGTCAACACCATATATTTT
CASSLQGVVNTIYF
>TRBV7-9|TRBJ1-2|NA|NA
TGTGCCAGCAGCTTTGGGGGATCCGTGTATGGCTACACCTTC
CASSFGGSVYGYTF
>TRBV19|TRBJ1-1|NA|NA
TGTGCCAGTTCGGACAGGAACACTGAAGCTTTCTTT
CASSDRNTEAFF
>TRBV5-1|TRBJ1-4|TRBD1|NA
TGCGCCAGCAGCTTGGCCGGGACAGGGGGCGGAGAAAAACTGTTTTTT
CASSLAGTGGGEKLFF
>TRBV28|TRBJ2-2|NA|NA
TGTGCCAGCAGTTTAATTGGGGCAGTAGCCACCGGGGAGCTGTTTTTT
CASSLIGAVATGELFF
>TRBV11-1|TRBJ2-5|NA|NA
TGTGCCAGCAGCGATTGGGGGCGCGTTGAAGGGACCCAGTACTTC
CASSDWGRVEGTQYF
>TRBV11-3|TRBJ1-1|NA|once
TGTGCCAGCAGCTTAGTGGGGGCCAGGCCCACTGAAGCTTTCTTT
CASSLVGARPTEAFF
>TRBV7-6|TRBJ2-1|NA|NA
TGTGCCAGCAGCCGTACCCTCGGGGAACAGTTCTTC
CASSRTLGEQFF
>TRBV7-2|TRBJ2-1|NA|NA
TGTGCCAGCAGCTCATACAGGTCCTACAATGAGCAGTTCTTC
CASSSYRSYNEQFF
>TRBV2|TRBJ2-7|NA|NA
TGTGCCAGCAGAGCAGGGTTAGCTTACGAGCAGTACTTC
CASRAGLAYEQYF
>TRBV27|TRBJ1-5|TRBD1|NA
TGTGCCAGCAGGCCAAACAGGGGGCAAGGTCAGCCCCAGCATTTT
CASRPNRGQGQPQHF
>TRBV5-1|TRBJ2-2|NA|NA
TGCGCCAGCAGCTTGCTTGGGGGAGCGATCACCGGGGAGCTGTTTTTT
CASSLLGGAITGELFF
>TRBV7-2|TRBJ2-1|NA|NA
TGTGCCAGCAGCTCTAGTACCCCCTCCTACAATGAGCAGTTCTTC
CASSSSTPSYNEQFF
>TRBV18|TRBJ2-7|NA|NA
TGTGCCAGCTCACCAGGAGGGGGGTACGAGCAGTACTTC
CASSPGGGYEQYF
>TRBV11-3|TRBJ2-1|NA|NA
TGTGCCAGCAGCTTAGCCGGTAGGGGATACAATGAGCAGTTCTTC
CASSLAGRGYNEQFF